Below are 19 T cell receptor beta chains sequenced from a single sample in a study of T cell responses to AZD1222 COVID-19 vaccine. TCRdb's table, derived via immunoSEQ multiplex PCR, lists solely in-frame clones and lacks some. The data hold 150,000 or so clones, with more than 85% observed a single time. Here the sequenced sample was peripheral blood, taken on day 0 of AZD1222 vaccination. Source of these receptors: an adult in good health.

V usage is TRBV28 and J usage is TRBJ1-2; D gene ambiguous. The CDR3 length is 14 residues. Germline CDR1 and CDR2: MDHEN and SYDVKM. Trimming stripped 4 bases from V and 0 bases from J, with 9 bases between. For the CDR3, the DNA is TGTGCCAGCAGTTCGTGGACGGCTAACTATGGCTACACCTTC. It encodes CASSSWTANYGYTF.

J is TRBJ2-1 and V is TRBV5-4; the D gene is possibly TRBD2 (6 bases). CDR3 length: 18 amino acids. The germline V gene encodes CDR1 SGHNT and CDR2 YYREEE (reference sequence). Trimming stripped 4 bases from V and 3 bases from J, with 23 bases between. CDR3 sequence reads: CASSVPPPSGHIYNEQFF. The CDR3, as DNA: TGTGCCAGCAGCGTACCACCACCAAGCGGGCATATCTACAATGAGCAGTTCTTC.

V gene TRBV5-1 combines with J gene TRBJ1-1; tentatively, D is TRBD1 (6 bases). Germline assignment: CDR1 SGHRS and CDR2 YFSETQ. The CDR3 consists of 15 residues. V lost 3 bases to trimming and J lost 4 bases, with 16 bases between them. The DNA of the CDR3 is TGCGCCAGCAGCTCGGCAGCTACAGGGATCACTGAAGCTTTCTTT. Encoded protein: CASSSAATGITEAFF.

The chain recombines TRBV7-9 with TRBJ2-1; 13 bases match TRBD2. Per germline, CDR1 SEHNR and CDR2 FQNEAQ (reference sequence). V was pared by 5 bases and J by 6 bases, with 4 bases of the junction left unmatched. This CDR3 contains 15 residues. In nucleotides, the CDR3 is TGTGCCAGCAGCCGCGGACTAGCGGGAGCCAATGAGCAGTTCTTC. This gives the protein CASSRGLAGANEQFF.

The chain is built from TRBV9 and TRBJ2-7; TRBD1 aligns across 9 bases. The junction had 10 bases not matched to a gene; V was cut back by 6 bases and J by 3 bases. This CDR3 region has 15 residues. Germline CDR1 and CDR2: SGDLS and YYNGEE. This CDR3 is CASTSGDRDGYEQYF. The CDR3 nucleotides read TGTGCCAGCACCAGTGGGGACAGGGATGGCTACGAGCAGTACTTC.

The V and J genes are TRBV20-1 and TRBJ1-2; D is uncertain. This CDR3 has 14 residues. With 3 bases removed from V and 5 bases from J, the gap between germline ends came to 16 bases. Germline V lookup: CDR1 DFQATT, CDR2 SNEGSKA (reference sequence). This CDR3 is CSASWAGRFYGYTF. The CDR3 DNA reads TGCAGTGCTAGTTGGGCAGGCCGTTTTTATGGCTACACCTTC.

The chain recombines TRBV15 with TRBJ2-5, with 10 positions matching TRBD1. The V and J ends lost 8 bases and 5 bases, in that order; junction bases with no gene match: 5. CDR1 is LNHNV and CDR2 is YYDKDF in the germline V gene (reference sequence). The CDR3 is made up of 13 amino acids. The CDR3 reads CATGDRGWETQYF. The CDR3, as DNA: TGTGCCACCGGGGACAGGGGTTGGGAGACCCAGTACTTC.

The rearrangement joins TRBV5-1 to TRBJ2-7; 7 bases are a match to TRBD1. J was trimmed by 4 bases and V by 3 bases; bases with no gene match: 10. The CDR3 consists of 15 residues. Germline-derived CDR1 and CDR2 are SGHRS and YFSETQ. The CDR3: CASSSGTETGYEQYF. CDR3 sequence (DNA): TGCGCCAGCAGCTCCGGGACAGAGACGGGGTACGAGCAGTACTTC. Full variable domain (missing parts from reference TRBV5-1 and TRBJ2-7): KAGVTQTPRYLIKTRGQQVTLSCSPISGHRSVSWYQQTPGQGLQFLFEYFSETQRNKGNFPGRFSGRQFSNSRSEMNVSTLELGDSALYLCASSSGTETGYEQYFGPGTRLTVT.

V usage is TRBV9 and J usage is TRBJ2-2; D is ambiguous. Germline V CDR1 and CDR2: SGDLS, YYNGEE. The ends were cut back, 0 bases at V and 4 bases at J, with 10 bases in the middle. The CDR3 is made up of 15 amino acids. The CDR3 here is CASSVGRSGTGELFF. For the CDR3, the DNA is TGTGCCAGCAGCGTAGGCAGGTCAGGCACCGGGGAGCTGTTTTTT.

CDR3 in amino acids: CASSQAFSVSYNSPLHF. CDR3 DNA: TGTGCCAGCAGCCAAGCATTCAGCGTATCCTATAATTCACCCCTCCACTTT. This chain links TRBV3-1 (or the pseudogene TRBV3-2) with TRBJ1-6, with D uncertain. Germline V CDR1 and CDR2: LGHDT, YNNKEL (reference sequence). There are 17 residues in the CDR3. Trimming removed 1 base from V and 1 base from J, with 11 bases in between.

The rearrangement uses TRBV6-5 and TRBJ1-3, with TRBD1 matching over 7 bases. This CDR3 is 15 amino acids long. With 5 bases clipped from V and 1 base from J, the junction kept 5 bases outside the gene matches. The germline V gene encodes CDR1 MNHEY and CDR2 SVGAGI. The CDR3 reads CASSNRGSSGNTIYF. Here the CDR3 DNA reads TGTGCCAGCAGTAACAGGGGTTCGTCTGGAAACACCATATATTTT.

The chain joins TRBV6-5 to TRBJ2-1; D possibly corresponds to TRBD1 (6 bases). The CDR3 contains 14 residues. Trimming shortened V by 5 bases and J by 0 bases, and 8 bases separated the two germline ends. Germline lookup yields CDR1 MNHEY and CDR2 SVGAGI. CDR3 nucleotide sequence: TGTGCCAGCAGTACAGGGCCCTCCTACAATGAGCAGTTCTTC. Translation: CASSTGPSYNEQFF.

The CDR3 sequence is CASSVGGSGPEQYF. The DNA for the CDR3 is TGTGCCAGCAGCGTAGGCGGCAGCGGTCCCGAGCAGTACTTC. The chain recombines TRBV9 with TRBJ2-7, with D tentatively TRBD2 (5 bases). Trimming left V 0 bases short and J 6 bases short, with 13 bases between. The germline gives CDR1 SGDLS, CDR2 YYNGEE. The CDR3 extends over 14 amino acids.

The CDR3 DNA is TGTGCCAGCAGCTTAGCGAGGGGCGGGTCCCACAATGAGCAGTTCTTC. This codes for CASSLARGGSHNEQFF. This chain links TRBV7-9 with TRBJ2-1, with D tentatively TRBD1 or TRBD2 (5 bases each). V was cut by 0 bases and J by 5 bases, with 14 bases left in between. The CDR3 is 16 residues long. CDR1 is SEHNR, CDR2 FQNEAQ, per germline (reference sequence).

This clone has only one observation. This chain uses TRBV24-1 with TRBJ2-1, with D uncertain. Germline values: CDR1 KGHDR, CDR2 SFDVKD. The ends were cut back, 9 bases at V and 5 bases at J, with 13 bases in the middle. This CDR3 region has 13 residues. The CDR3 DNA is TGTGCCACCCGAAGGCCTGGCGACAATGAGCAGTTCTTC. Its protein is CATRRPGDNEQFF.

V usage is TRBV5-4 and J usage is TRBJ2-2; D is unresolved. Germline CDR1 is SGHNT and CDR2 is YYREEE (reference sequence). CDR3 length: 17 amino acids. Trimming cost V 4 bases and J 1 base, with 17 bases left between them. CDR3 amino acids: CASSPDRAPRNTGELFF. The CDR3 nucleotides read TGTGCCAGCAGCCCCGATCGGGCACCCCGGAACACCGGGGAGCTGTTTTTT. The whole variable domain, remainder taken from reference TRBV5-4 and TRBJ2-2, is ETGVTQSPTHLIKTRGQQVTLRCSSQSGHNTVSWYQQALGQGPQFIFQYYREEENGRGNFPPRFSGLQFPNYSSELNVNALELDDSALYLCASSPDRAPRNTGELFFGEGSRLTVL.

This rearrangement joins TRBV5-1 to TRBJ2-1, with 11 bases lining up with TRBD2. CDR3 length: 15 amino acids. Germline CDR1 is SGHRS and CDR2 is YFSETQ. V shed 4 bases, J shed 9 bases, and the junction held 9 bases outside the gene matches. The CDR3 spells CASSTLAGVVSEQFF. CDR3 bases: TGCGCCAGCAGCACACTAGCGGGAGTGGTAAGTGAGCAGTTCTTC.

This chain links TRBV28 with TRBJ2-5, with D hard to call. With 6 bases removed from V and 7 bases from J, the gap between germline ends came to 15 bases. Germline V gene data show CDR1 as MDHEN and CDR2 as SYDVKM. This CDR3 spans 13 amino acids. This CDR3 reads CASSQDTPRTQYF. The CDR3 DNA reads as TGTGCCAGCAGCCAAGACACGCCTAGGACCCAGTACTTC.

V is TRBV28 and J is TRBJ1-2; maybe TRBD1 (5 bases). Germline assignment: CDR1 MDHEN and CDR2 SYDVKM. The CDR3 has 13 amino acids. Trimming cost V 6 bases and J 8 bases, with 16 bases left between them. CDR3 bases: TGTGCCAGCAGCCCCCCCCCGGGGCCGGGCTACACCTTC. Residues: CASSPPPGPGYTF.